A single sample gave rise to the 22 T cell receptor beta chains below, sequenced in a study of blood T cell repertoires in COVID-19. TCRdb's copy holds only in-frame clones and misses some; the assay was immunoSEQ multiplex PCR. The sample has a few hundred thousand clones, 85% to 90% seen once. The sample was peripheral blood. Receptors were obtained from a man in his late teens or twenties with active or convalescent COVID-19.

V and J are TRBV19 and TRBJ2-1; TRBD2 agrees at 11 bases. Trimming cost V 6 bases and J 8 bases; bases outside gene matches: 6. In germline, CDR1 is LNHDA, CDR2 SQIVND (reference sequence). This CDR3 has 14 amino acids. CDR3 nucleotide sequence: TGTGCCAGTAGCCTAGCGGGAGGAGGCTATGAGCAGTTCTTC. Protein product: CASSLAGGGYEQFF.

The chain links TRBV11-3 to TRBJ2-3; 11 bases are a match to TRBD2. CDR1 and CDR2 from the germline V gene are SGHNT and YENEEA. This CDR3 comprises 16 residues. Trimming at V came to 5 bases and at J to 5 bases, leaving 9 bases not matched to a gene. The CDR3 bases are TGTGCCAGCAGCGCCGAGACTAGCGGGATGCTAGATACGCAGTATTTT. It specifies CASSAETSGMLDTQYF.

This clone was picked up many times. The rearrangement uses TRBV24-1 and TRBJ2-7; 7 bases agree with TRBD2. The V and J ends lost 4 bases and 5 bases, in that order; junction bases with no gene match: 4. This CDR3 region has 13 residues. Germline loops: CDR1 KGHDR, CDR2 SFDVKD. CDR3 bases: TGTGCCACCAGTGAGGCGGGAGTACACGAGCAGTACTTC. Encoded protein: CATSEAGVHEQYF.

Only a few counts were recorded for this clone. The chain uses TRBV6-2 or TRBV6-3 and TRBJ2-5; possible D gene TRBD2, 6 bases. Germline V gives CDR1 MNHEY, CDR2 SVGEGT. This CDR3 comprises 18 residues. Trimming stripped 0 bases from V and 5 bases from J, with 22 bases between. The CDR3 DNA is TGTGCCAGCAGTTACTCGATTTATGTGGGAGGCTCTAGGGAGACCCAGTACTTC. Amino acids: CASSYSIYVGGSRETQYF.

The rearrangement uses TRBV7-6 and TRBJ2-2; TRBD2 is a possible D gene (6 bases). The germline gives CDR1 SGHVS, CDR2 FNYEAQ. The CDR3 spans 16 residues. Deletions cut 5 bases from V and 5 bases from J, with 18 bases between. CDR3 nucleotides: TGTGCCAGCAGCCCCCCTCTGGGGAGGAAGACCGGGGAGCTGTTTTTT. This translates into CASSPPLGRKTGELFF.

Many counts were recorded for this clone. Other DNA sequences from this sample encode an identical CDR3 as well. The rearrangement uses TRBV6-2 or TRBV6-3 and TRBJ1-5, with D unresolved. From germline, CDR1 is MNHEY and CDR2 SVGEGT. CDR3 length: 11 residues. V dropped 4 bases and J dropped 6 bases, with 4 bases sitting between them. The chain's CDR3 is CASSSGQPQHF. The DNA for the CDR3 is TGTGCCAGCAGTTCAGGTCAGCCCCAGCATTTT.

V and J are TRBV12-3 or TRBV12-4 and TRBJ2-5; D is unclear. The CDR3 is 13 amino acids. V was trimmed by 2 bases and J by 3 bases, leaving 7 bases between them. For the CDR3, the DNA is TGTGCCAGCAGTTTAAATACAGAAGAGACCCAGTACTTC. This gives the protein CASSLNTEETQYF.

The chain uses TRBV6-6 and TRBJ1-6, with 9 bases identical to TRBD1. Losses at the gene ends were 6 bases for V and 14 bases for J; bases not matched to a gene: 11. CDR3 length: 14 amino acids. Germline V gene lookup returns CDR1 MNHNY and CDR2 SVGAGI (reference sequence). The CDR3 spells CASREGQGLLTLHF. CDR3 in DNA: TGTGCCAGCAGAGAGGGACAGGGCCTCCTAACCCTCCACTTT.

The chain carries TRBV6-5 and TRBJ1-5; 9 bases fit TRBD1. The ends lost 6 bases at V and 2 bases at J; junction bases unmatched: 5. CDR3 size: 15 residues. The germline CDR1 and CDR2 sequences are MNHEY and SVGAGI. The DNA for the CDR3 is TGTGCCAGCAGACGACAGGGGGTTGGCAATCAGCCCCAGCATTTT. Protein: CASRRQGVGNQPQHF.

The CDR3 is CASSQEGNQPGGAFF. The CDR3 DNA sequence: TGCGCCAGCAGCCAAGAGGGGAATCAACCGGGAGGCGCTTTCTTT. The rearrangement joins TRBV4-1 to TRBJ1-1; D not certain. The CDR3 is 15 residues long. V was cut by 0 bases and J by 11 bases, with 19 bases left in between. CDR1 is MGHRA, CDR2 YSYEKL, per germline.

The V gene is TRBV24-1, the J gene TRBJ2-1, with TRBD1 identical over 8 bases. The germline CDR1 and CDR2 sequences are KGHDR and SFDVKD. The CDR3 contains 14 residues. The V segment lost 9 bases and the J segment 2 bases; nucleotides outside the gene matches: 5. As DNA, the CDR3 is TGTGCCACCGCCGGGACAGGTACCTACAATGAGCAGTTCTTC. Its protein product is CATAGTGTYNEQFF.

This rearrangement joins TRBV4-1 to TRBJ1-1; TRBD1 matches at 8 bases. Trimming removed 11 bases from V and 1 base from J; junction bases left unmatched: 15. CDR1 is MGHRA, CDR2 YSYEKL, per germline. CDR3 length equals 16 residues. The CDR3 sequence is CASRKPLDRENTEAFF. The CDR3 DNA reads TGCGCCTCCCGAAAACCCCTGGACAGGGAGAACACTGAAGCTTTCTTT.

This rearrangement joins TRBV5-1 to TRBJ2-7, with 11 bases lining up with TRBD1. The germline V gene has CDR1 SGHRS and CDR2 YFSETQ. This CDR3 is built from 14 residues. Trimming removed 1 base from V and 5 bases from J; junction bases left unmatched: 2. CDR3 amino acids: CASSLRTGGDEQYF. In nucleotides, the CDR3 is TGCGCCAGCAGCTTGAGGACAGGGGGCGACGAGCAGTACTTC.

The genes are TRBV7-2 and TRBJ2-7; TRBD2 agrees at 7 bases. This CDR3 comprises 14 residues. The junction had 10 bases not matched to a gene; V was cut back by 6 bases and J by 5 bases. From germline, CDR1 is SGHTA and CDR2 FQGNSA. CDR3 sequence (DNA): TGTGCCAGCAGACCTGGGGAGGGGAGGGACGAGCAGTACTTC. It codes for CASRPGEGRDEQYF.

The DNA of the CDR3 is TGTGCCAGCCCGGGACAGGGGGCAAACATGAACACTGAAGCTTTCTTT. It translates to CASPGQGANMNTEAFF. J is TRBJ1-1 and V is TRBV18, with 12 bases matching TRBD1. Looked up from germline, CDR1 is KGHSH and CDR2 is LQKENI. The CDR3 spans 16 residues. The ends lost 8 bases at V and 0 bases at J; junction bases unmatched: 7.

The chain uses TRBV7-9 and TRBJ2-1; 7 bases agree with TRBD2. Looked up from germline, CDR1 is SEHNR and CDR2 is FQNEAQ (reference sequence). The ends lost 3 bases at V and 5 bases at J; junction bases unmatched: 4. The CDR3 is made up of 14 amino acids. CDR3 amino acids: CASSFSGTNNEQFF. The CDR3 region has the DNA TGTGCCAGCAGCTTCAGCGGGACTAACAATGAGCAGTTCTTC. The variable domain in full, with the rest retrieved from reference TRBV7-9 and TRBJ2-1, is DTGVSQNPRHKITKRGQNVTFRCDPISEHNRLYWYRQTLGQGPEFLTYFQNEAQLEKSRLLSDRFSAERPKGSFSTLEIQRTEQGDSAMYLCASSFSGTNNEQFFGPGTRLTVL.

This chain uses TRBV3-1 (or the pseudogene TRBV3-2) with TRBJ1-6, with 9 bases aligning to TRBD1. The V segment lost 5 bases and the J segment 9 bases; nucleotides outside the gene matches: 5. Germline assignment: CDR1 LGHDT and CDR2 YNNKEL (reference sequence). This CDR3 region has 14 residues. The CDR3 spells CASSWDREASPLHF. The DNA of the CDR3 is TGTGCCAGCAGCTGGGACAGGGAAGCTTCACCCCTCCACTTT.

In this sample, this clone turned up once. This chain links TRBV11-2 with TRBJ2-5; TRBD1 agrees at 8 bases. V lost 7 bases and J lost 4; bases outside the gene matches: 11. Germline V gene data show CDR1 as SGHAT and CDR2 as FQNNGV. This CDR3 has 15 residues. CDR3 loop: CASTLRTGRSETQYF. In DNA form, the CDR3 reads TGTGCCAGCACCCTAAGGACAGGGCGATCAGAGACCCAGTACTTC.

The V call is TRBV28, the J call TRBJ1-5, with D perhaps matching TRBD1 (6 bases). The CDR3 length is 14 residues. Trimming shortened V by 4 bases and J by 4 bases, and 11 bases separated the two germline ends. Germline assignment: CDR1 MDHEN and CDR2 SYDVKM. The CDR3 spells CASSSYTGNQPQHF. The CDR3 nucleotides read TGTGCCAGCAGTTCTTATACAGGGAATCAGCCCCAGCATTTT.

In its sample, this clone was seen a few times. The chain combines TRBV9 with TRBJ2-3; TRBD1 aligns across 7 bases. The CDR3 spans 16 residues. V was pared by 0 bases and J by 2 bases, with 6 bases of the junction left unmatched. Germline V gene sequence: CDR1 SGDLS, CDR2 YYNGEE. The CDR3 loop reads CASSVEGGLPTDTQYF. CDR3 bases: TGTGCCAGCAGCGTAGAAGGGGGCCTTCCCACAGATACGCAGTATTTT.

The rearrangement uses TRBV6-2 or TRBV6-3 and TRBJ1-4; D is unclear. Looked up from germline, CDR1 is MNHEY and CDR2 is SVGEGT. The CDR3 extends over 12 amino acids. The ends were cut back, 6 bases at V and 8 bases at J, with 10 bases in the middle. The CDR3, as DNA: TGTGCCAGCAGCGTCGCTAGGGAAAAACTGTTTTTT. This codes for CASSVAREKLFF.

V gene TRBV28 combines with J gene TRBJ2-7; D might be TRBD1 (5 bases). The V end was cut by 3 bases, the J end by 4 bases, with 13 bases between. The CDR3 sequence is 14 residues long. The V gene's germline CDR1 is MDHEN and CDR2 SYDVKM. CDR3 sequence: CASSLATEEYEQYF. The CDR3 DNA reads TGTGCCAGCAGTTTGGCGACAGAGGAGTACGAGCAGTACTTC.